The T cell receptor (beta chain) described here comes from a study of blood T cell repertoires in COVID-19. Study-wide context: Donors in the United States, Italy and Spain gave samples during acute or convalescent COVID-19.

Methods used by the authors: Nucleated cell number was recorded as an estimate derived from reference gene primer amplification. Profiled with immunoSEQ multiplex PCR; TCRdb holds only in-frame clones, not every one. That table furnishes V, J and clone size, whereas the DNA furnished D and trimming. The data contain 150,000 to 170,000 clones, approximately 83% of them singletons. While infection was still active, Seattle patients were enrolled and then followed longitudinally. Germline assignment: CDR1 GTSNPN and CDR2 SVGIG (reference sequence). The CDR3 loop spans 15 amino acids. The ends were cut back, 5 bases at V and 4 bases at J, with 21 bases in the middle.

The J gene is TRBJ2-7, the V gene TRBV30; D may be TRBD1 (6 bases). Sequences were obtained from peripheral blood. The sequence was obtained from a woman in her fifties or sixties with COVID-19, enrolled during active disease. The CDR3 loop is CAWAPPGQPIYEQYV. CDR3 coding DNA: TGTGCCTGGGCGCCACCTGGACAGCCGATTTACGAGCAGTACGTC.